Listed below are T cell receptor beta chains from one sample, sequenced in a study of blood T cells in healthy people across ages. TCRdb called the 5' RACE reads again in MiXCR, with one record for every CDR3 protein. The sample has roughly 800,000 distinct CDR3 sequences, about 53% seen once; the top ten hold around 41%. Sequencing was carried out using blood. The receptors were gathered from a man aged 80 or over in good health. Each CDR3 is given with its conserved first and last residue. The order of the fields is V gene, J gene, CDR3 protein.

>TRBV20-1|-
CSARDPKSTYNEQYF
>TRBV3-1|TRBJ2-7
CASSSRTSREQYF
>TRBV30|TRBJ2-7
CAWSVLGDGRYEQYF
>TRBV29-1|TRBJ2-3
CSVVKDGELGTQYF
>TRBV3-1|TRBJ2-5
CASSRPGTNLETQYF
>TRBV29-1|TRBJ2-7
CSVAGTGGYEQYF
>TRBV5-1|TRBJ1-1
CASSMTGNTEAFF
>TRBV29-1|TRBJ2-1
CYGVSNYNEQFF
>TRBV20-1|TRBJ1-4
CSARDAGGVEKLFF
>TRBV12-3/TRBV12-4|TRBJ2-3
CASSLGFTLAGDGTQYF
>TRBV3-1|TRBJ2-1
CASSSGRYNEQFF
>TRBV27|TRBJ2-7
CASGFGQGREQYF
>TRBV19|TRBJ1-5
CAGRLGHYSNQPQHF
>TRBV29-1|TRBJ1-2
CSVEVGVDGYTF
>TRBV20-1|TRBJ2-3
CSATTSGRAHKTTDTQYF
>TRBV7-2|TRBJ2-6
CASSLAGSGANVLTF
>TRBV6-6|TRBJ1-1
CASSYSRMNTEAFF
>TRBV27|TRBJ2-1
CASREGSGRINEQFF
>TRBV20-1|-
CSARDIGGGGPYEQYF
>TRBV27|TRBJ2-7
CASSRLNSYEQYF
>TRBV7-9|TRBJ2-3
CATLRVVSTDTQYF
>TRBV7-6|TRBJ2-5
CASSLPTSGTPGETQYF
>TRBV7-2|TRBJ2-1
CASSRDRGTREQFF
>TRBV10-3|TRBJ2-5
CAISESQKQETQYF
>TRBV29-1|TRBJ1-2
CSVRAGGDGYTF
>TRBV15|TRBJ2-1
CATSRDRAVQRPNEQFF
>TRBV29-1|TRBJ1-1
CSVEDWVPGTNTEAFF
>TRBV5-1|TRBJ1-1
CASREQGNTEAFF
>TRBV7-3|TRBJ2-1
CASSPGTQMIYNEQFF
>TRBV20-1|TRBJ1-1
CSARQGDTEAFF
>TRBV27|TRBJ2-5
CASSYSHLYQETQYF
>TRBV25-1|TRBJ2-7
CASSEAGAYYEQYF
>TRBV24-1|-
CATSDFWGDEQYF
>TRBV29-1|TRBJ2-1
CSVVRSDEQFF
>TRBV10-3|TRBJ1-1
CAISQGAPEAFF
>TRBV20-1|TRBJ2-2
CSGATNTGELFF
>TRBV27|TRBJ2-3
CASSFRDRVTDTQYF
>TRBV20-1|TRBJ2-3
CSASVSSPDTQYF
>TRBV12-3/TRBV12-4|TRBJ2-2
CASSRRGHGELFF
>TRBV4-1|TRBJ2-1
CASSPTSGTYNEQFF
>TRBV29-1|TRBJ2-5
CSVVFLQGRGETQYF
>TRBV20-1|TRBJ2-3
CSAILAGARYAYF
>TRBV11-2|TRBJ2-5
CASSLGLEPGSQYF
>TRBV20-1|TRBJ2-1
CSAKGAVEEQFF
>TRBV11-2|TRBJ2-1
CASSLGKPSGRDNEQFF
>TRBV24-1|TRBJ1-2
CATSDPRTGGSDGYTF
>TRBV9|TRBJ2-1
CASSVAGVVWNEQFF
>TRBV5-1|TRBJ2-3
CASSRLGEILTDTQYF
>TRBV5-1|TRBJ2-1
CASSRPRTGNEQFF
>TRBV5-1|TRBJ2-5
CASSLDSDQGETQYF
>TRBV7-2|TRBJ2-1
CASSEQGAGLYNEQFF
>TRBV5-1|TRBJ2-3
CASSPGLFEATDTQYF